A single sample is the source of the 20 T cell receptor beta chains below, sequenced in a study of blood T cell repertoires in COVID-19. Sequencing was performed with immunoSEQ multiplex PCR; in TCRdb, only in-frame clones are kept and a portion is missing. The sample shows fewer than 300,000 clones, around 83% of them seen only once. Sequenced sample: PBMCs or T cells enriched from blood (not recorded which). All receptors come from a man aged 35-49 years who had been exposed to COVID-19.

The chain combines TRBV5-6 with TRBJ2-4; 11 nucleotides match TRBD1. Trimming cost V 5 bases and J 9 bases; bases outside gene matches: 10. Germline CDR1 is SGHDT and CDR2 is YYEEEE. The CDR3 is 15 amino acids. This chain's CDR3 is CASRGQGARYGIQYF. CDR3 DNA sequence: TGTGCCAGCAGAGGACAGGGGGCGCGGTACGGCATTCAGTACTTC.

The chain employs TRBV2 and TRBJ1-2; D uncertain. The CDR3 consists of 14 residues. V lost 6 bases to trimming and J lost 0 bases, with 11 bases between them. Looked up from germline, CDR1 is SNHLY and CDR2 is FYNNEI. The CDR3 sequence is CASRGPGTNYGYTF. The CDR3, as DNA: TGTGCCAGCAGAGGTCCCGGGACTAACTATGGCTACACCTTC. Full variable domain (missing parts from reference TRBV2 and TRBJ1-2): EPEVTQTPSHQVTQMGQEVILRCVPISNHLYFYWYRQILGQKVEFLVSFYNNEISEKSEIFDDQFSVERPDGSNFTLKIRSTKLEDSAMYFCASRGPGTNYGYTFGSGTRLTVV.

The CDR3 loop is CASRTSGVGDTQYF. In DNA form, the CDR3 reads TGTGCCAGTAGGACTAGCGGGGTAGGAGATACGCAGTATTTT. V is TRBV2 and J is TRBJ2-3; TRBD2 aligns across 12 bases. Trimming removed 9 bases from V and 5 bases from J; junction bases left unmatched: 6. CDR1 is SNHLY and CDR2 is FYNNEI in the germline V gene. This CDR3 region has 14 residues.

The chain joins TRBV11-2 to TRBJ2-5; weak D call: TRBD2 (5 bases). This CDR3 has 11 residues. The germline V gene has CDR1 SGHAT and CDR2 FQNNGV. The germline V and J ends were trimmed by 6 bases and 9 bases, with 11 bases remaining between them. The CDR3, as DNA: TGTGCCAGCAGGGAAGCGGTGGCCCAGTACTTC. This encodes CASREAVAQYF.

The chain employs TRBV29-1 and TRBJ2-5; TRBD1 is a possible D gene (6 bases). From germline, CDR1 is SQVTM and CDR2 ANQGSEA. V was shortened by 7 bases and J by 4 bases, with 13 bases between the two germline ends. This CDR3 region has 12 residues. CDR3 nucleotide sequence: TGCAGCGCTGCACTAGGGGGAGAGACCCAGTACTTC. Its protein is CSAALGGETQYF.

This clone was detected a few times. This chain joins TRBV7-9 and TRBJ1-1, with a weak D call TRBD1 (5 bases). The ends were cut back, 5 bases at V and 2 bases at J, with 18 bases in the middle. The CDR3 runs 16 residues. Per germline, CDR1 SEHNR and CDR2 FQNEAQ (reference sequence). This CDR3 reads CASSTPKGNRNTEAFF. The CDR3 DNA follows: TGTGCCAGCAGCACCCCCAAGGGGAATAGAAACACTGAAGCTTTCTTT. The full variable domain, its missing parts supplied by reference TRBV7-9 and TRBJ1-1, is DTGVSQNPRHKITKRGQNVTFRCDPISEHNRLYWYRQTLGQGPEFLTYFQNEAQLEKSRLLSDRFSAERPKGSFSTLEIQRTEQGDSAMYLCASSTPKGNRNTEAFFGQGTRLTVV.

The count of this clone is one. This chain links TRBV23-1 with TRBJ2-1, with D hard to call. TRBV23-1 is flagged as an ORF with uncertain function. The CDR3 is 13 residues long. V was cut by 4 bases and J by 6 bases, with 10 bases left in between. CDR3 in amino acids: CASSRGSPNEQFF. The CDR3 DNA is TGCGCCAGCAGTCGAGGCAGCCCCAATGAGCAGTTCTTC.

This clone appeared many times. This chain uses TRBV11-2 with TRBJ1-4; possible D gene TRBD1, 6 bases. CDR1 and CDR2 from the germline V gene are SGHAT and FQNNGV. The CDR3 totals 16 residues. Between the trimmed V and J ends, which lost 3 bases and 6 bases, there was a span of 17 bases. CDR3 loop: CASSFTGGRVYEKLFF. Written as DNA, the CDR3 is TGTGCCAGCAGCTTCACGGGGGGCAGGGTTTATGAAAAACTGTTTTTT.

The V call is TRBV14, the J call TRBJ2-7, with 10 bases fitting TRBD2. The ends lost 5 bases at V and 4 bases at J; junction bases unmatched: 5. This CDR3 is built from 14 residues. Looked up from germline, CDR1 is SGHDN and CDR2 is FVKESK. The CDR3 sequence: CASSWTSGPYEQYF. CDR3 DNA sequence: TGTGCCAGCAGCTGGACTAGCGGACCTTACGAGCAGTACTTC.

Only a few counts were recorded for this clone. The chain recombines TRBV30 with TRBJ2-7; 13 bases are shared with TRBD2. The CDR3 covers 14 residues. Germline trimming cut 6 bases from V and 12 bases from J; bases unmatched to any gene: 14. Germline CDR1 is GTSNPN and CDR2 is SVGIG (reference sequence). CDR3 nucleotide sequence: TGTGCCTGTCGAGCGGGACTAGCGGGATGGGGGGCGTACTTC. As protein: CACRAGLAGWGAYF.

This rearrangement joins TRBV11-2 to TRBJ2-2; tentative D call: TRBD2 (6 bases). CDR3 length: 16 amino acids. V was trimmed by 5 bases and J by 6 bases, leaving 19 bases between them. Germline V lookup: CDR1 SGHAT, CDR2 FQNNGV. CDR3 residues: CASSPLGYRDSGELFF. CDR3 DNA sequence: TGTGCCAGCAGCCCCCTGGGGTACCGGGACTCCGGGGAGCTGTTTTTT.

V is TRBV30 and J is TRBJ2-3, with D perhaps matching TRBD1 (6 bases). Per germline, CDR1 GTSNPN and CDR2 SVGIG (reference sequence). This CDR3 is built from 13 residues. V was pared by 2 bases and J by 3 bases, with 9 bases between. Here the CDR3 DNA reads TGTGCCTGGAGTAGGGGGAGTACAGATACGCAGTATTTT. It yields the protein CAWSRGSTDTQYF.

The chain links TRBV19 to TRBJ2-3; 9 nucleotides line up with TRBD1. The CDR3 has 15 amino acids. Germline trimming cut 6 bases from V and 5 bases from J; bases unmatched to any gene: 9. Germline V gene sequence: CDR1 LNHDA, CDR2 SQIVND (reference sequence). For the CDR3, the DNA is TGTGCCAGTAGGGACGGCGGGACAGGGCAAGATACGCAGTATTTT. Amino acids: CASRDGGTGQDTQYF.

About this clone: This sample also contains other DNA sequences that code for the same CDR3. J is TRBJ1-5 and V is TRBV18, with unresolved D. The germline gives CDR1 KGHSH, CDR2 LQKENI. V lost 3 bases and J lost 5, with 5 bases in between. The CDR3 sequence is 12 residues long. Written as DNA, the CDR3 is TGTGCCAGCTCACCGGGCGATCAGCCCCAGCATTTT. It encodes CASSPGDQPQHF.

There are a few counts of this clone. This chain links TRBV7-9 with TRBJ1-1, with TRBD1 as a possible D gene (6 bases). The germline V and J ends were trimmed by 6 bases and 2 bases, with 19 bases remaining between them. Germline CDR1 SEHNR, CDR2 FQNEAQ (reference sequence). The CDR3 is made up of 16 amino acids. CDR3 sequence reads: CASRPRGGARNTEAFF. The DNA of the CDR3 is TGTGCCAGCAGACCAAGGGGGGGAGCAAGAAACACTGAAGCTTTCTTT.

The chain recombines TRBV19 with TRBJ2-2, with 14 bases that match TRBD2. This CDR3 is 16 amino acids long. Trimming removed 9 bases from V and 0 bases from J; junction bases left unmatched: 3. Germline values: CDR1 LNHDA, CDR2 SQIVND (reference sequence). Here the CDR3 DNA reads TGTGCCAGCGGACTAGCGGGAGGCTCGAACACCGGGGAGCTGTTTTTT. This translates into CASGLAGGSNTGELFF.

The rearrangement links TRBV10-3 to TRBJ2-2, with 7 bases that match TRBD2. Germline V gives CDR1 ENHRY, CDR2 SYGVKD. The CDR3 loop spans 16 amino acids. V was clipped by 4 bases and J by 5 bases; unmatched bases: 10. CDR3 sequence reads: CAISGGLAGRTGELFF. The CDR3 bases are TGTGCCATCAGTGGGGGGTTAGCGGGCCGGACCGGGGAGCTGTTTTTT.

This chain uses TRBV2 with TRBJ2-1, with D uncertain. CDR3 length: 16 residues. Trimming shortened V by 6 bases and J by 3 bases, and 18 bases separated the two germline ends. CDR1 is SNHLY, CDR2 FYNNEI, per germline. The DNA of the CDR3 is TGTGCCAGCAGAGCCCCAGAGGTGTCTGTCTACAATGAGCAGTTCTTC. Protein: CASRAPEVSVYNEQFF. Supplemented by reference TRBV2 and TRBJ2-1, the full variable domain reads EPEVTQTPSHQVTQMGQEVILRCVPISNHLYFYWYRQILGQKVEFLVSFYNNEISEKSEIFDDQFSVERPDGSNFTLKIRSTKLEDSAMYFCASRAPEVSVYNEQFFGPGTRLTVL.

The chain uses TRBV3-1 (or the pseudogene TRBV3-2) and TRBJ1-4; no firm D call. This CDR3 region has 14 residues. Trimming left V 0 bases short and J 6 bases short, with 8 bases between. Germline-derived CDR1 and CDR2 are LGHDT and YNNKEL (reference sequence). The CDR3 is CASSQDQAHEKLFF. The CDR3 nucleotides read TGTGCCAGCAGCCAAGATCAGGCCCATGAAAAACTGTTTTTT.

The V call is TRBV25-1, the J call TRBJ1-1; no clear D gene. The CDR3 loop spans 13 amino acids. Germline-derived CDR1 and CDR2 are MGHDK and SYGVNS. With 6 bases removed from V and 6 bases from J, the gap between germline ends came to 14 bases. In nucleotides, the CDR3 is TGTGCCAGCAGCGCCGACGGACTCTCTGAAGCTTTCTTT. Amino acid sequence: CASSADGLSEAFF.